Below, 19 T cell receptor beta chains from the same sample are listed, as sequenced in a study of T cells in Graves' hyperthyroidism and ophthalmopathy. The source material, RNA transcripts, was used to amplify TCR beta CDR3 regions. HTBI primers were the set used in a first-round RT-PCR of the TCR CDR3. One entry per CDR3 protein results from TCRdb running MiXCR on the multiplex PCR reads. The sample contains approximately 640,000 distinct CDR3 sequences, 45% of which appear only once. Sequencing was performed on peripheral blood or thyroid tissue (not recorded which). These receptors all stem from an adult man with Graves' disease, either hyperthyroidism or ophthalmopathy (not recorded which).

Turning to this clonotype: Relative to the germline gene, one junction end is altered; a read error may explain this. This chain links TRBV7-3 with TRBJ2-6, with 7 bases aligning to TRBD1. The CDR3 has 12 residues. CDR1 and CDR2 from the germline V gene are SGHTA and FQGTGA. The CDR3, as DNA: TGTGCCAGCAGTCAGGGGGTGAACACTGAAGCTTTC. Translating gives CASSQGVNTEAF.

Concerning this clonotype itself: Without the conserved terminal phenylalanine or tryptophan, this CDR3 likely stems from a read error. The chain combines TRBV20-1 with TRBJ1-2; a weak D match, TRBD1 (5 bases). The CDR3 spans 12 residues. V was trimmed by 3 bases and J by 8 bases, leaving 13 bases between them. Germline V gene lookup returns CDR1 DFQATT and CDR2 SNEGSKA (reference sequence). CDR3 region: CSARRGGDGYTI. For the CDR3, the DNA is TGCAGTGCTAGGAGGGGTGGGGACGGCTACACCATC.

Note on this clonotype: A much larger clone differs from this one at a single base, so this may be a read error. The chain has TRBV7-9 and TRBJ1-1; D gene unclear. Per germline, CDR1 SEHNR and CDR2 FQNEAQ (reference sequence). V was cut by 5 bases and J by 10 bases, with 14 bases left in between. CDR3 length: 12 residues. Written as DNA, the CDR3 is TGTGCCAGCAGCCCTGGGGTTCGGGTAGCTTTCTTT. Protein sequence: CASSPGVRVAFF.

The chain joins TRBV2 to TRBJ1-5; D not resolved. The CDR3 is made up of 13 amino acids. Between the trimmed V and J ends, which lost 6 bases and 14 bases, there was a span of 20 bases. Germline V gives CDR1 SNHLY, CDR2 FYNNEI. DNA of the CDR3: TGTGCCAGCAGCACTAGCGGGAATAACTACGAGCATTTT. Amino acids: CASSTSGNNYEHF.

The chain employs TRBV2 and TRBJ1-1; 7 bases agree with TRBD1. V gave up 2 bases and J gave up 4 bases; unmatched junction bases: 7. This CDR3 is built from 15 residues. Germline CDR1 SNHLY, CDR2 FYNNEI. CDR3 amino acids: CASSELQGLGTEAFF. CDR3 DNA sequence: TGTGCCAGCAGTGAATTACAGGGGTTAGGCACTGAAGCTTTCTTT.

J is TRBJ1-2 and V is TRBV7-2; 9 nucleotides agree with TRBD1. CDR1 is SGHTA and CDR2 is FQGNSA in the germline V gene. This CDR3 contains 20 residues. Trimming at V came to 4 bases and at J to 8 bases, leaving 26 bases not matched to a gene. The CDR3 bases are TGTGCCAGCAGCTCCCCCCAAAATGGACAGGGGAAGTATCGCGCGGAAGGCTACACCTTC. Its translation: CASSSPQNGQGKYRAEGYTF.

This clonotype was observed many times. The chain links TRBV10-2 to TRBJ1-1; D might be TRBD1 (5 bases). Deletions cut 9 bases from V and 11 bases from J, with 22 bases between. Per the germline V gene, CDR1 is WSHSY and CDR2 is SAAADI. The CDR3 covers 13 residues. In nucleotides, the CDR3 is TGCGCCAGTAAGGGGATTGGGCCGGACGGTGCTTTCTTT. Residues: CASKGIGPDGAFF.

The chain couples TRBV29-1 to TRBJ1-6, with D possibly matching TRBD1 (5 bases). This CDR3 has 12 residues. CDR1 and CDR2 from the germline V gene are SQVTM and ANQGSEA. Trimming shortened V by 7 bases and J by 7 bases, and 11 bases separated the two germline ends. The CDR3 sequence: CSATGGNSPLHF. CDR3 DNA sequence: TGCAGCGCGACGGGGGGAAATTCACCCCTCCACTTT.

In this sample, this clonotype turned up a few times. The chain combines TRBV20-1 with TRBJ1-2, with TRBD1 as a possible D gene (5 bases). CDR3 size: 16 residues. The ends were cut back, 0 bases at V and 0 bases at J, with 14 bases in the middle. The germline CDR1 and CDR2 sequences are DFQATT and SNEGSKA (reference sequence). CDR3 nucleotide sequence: TGCAGTGCTAGAGATTATGGGGACGTAGCTAACTATGGCTACACCTTC. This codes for CSARDYGDVANYGYTF.

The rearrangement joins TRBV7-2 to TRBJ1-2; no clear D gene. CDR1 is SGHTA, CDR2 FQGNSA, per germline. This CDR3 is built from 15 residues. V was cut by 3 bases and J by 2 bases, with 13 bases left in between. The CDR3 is CASSLAGRSNYGYTF. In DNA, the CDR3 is TGTGCCAGCAGCTTGGCCGGGCGGTCAAACTATGGCTACACCTTC.

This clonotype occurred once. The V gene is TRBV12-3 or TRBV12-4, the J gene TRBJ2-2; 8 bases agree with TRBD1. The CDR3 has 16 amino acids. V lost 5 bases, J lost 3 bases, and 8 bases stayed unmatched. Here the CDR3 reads CASSPRQGLDTGELFF. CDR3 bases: TGTGCCAGCAGTCCCAGACAGGGGTTGGACACCGGGGAGCTGTTTTTT.

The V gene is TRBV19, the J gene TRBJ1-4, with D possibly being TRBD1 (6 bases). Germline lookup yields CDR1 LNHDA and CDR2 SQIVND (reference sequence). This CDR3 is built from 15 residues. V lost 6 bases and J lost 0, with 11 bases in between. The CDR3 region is CASRTTGPTNEKLFF. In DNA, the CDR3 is TGTGCCAGTAGAACGACAGGTCCAACTAATGAAAAACTGTTTTTT.

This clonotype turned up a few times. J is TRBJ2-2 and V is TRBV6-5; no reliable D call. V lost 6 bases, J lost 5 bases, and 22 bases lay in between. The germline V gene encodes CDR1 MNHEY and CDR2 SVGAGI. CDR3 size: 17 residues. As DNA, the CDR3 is TGTGCCAGCAGGCGACTCATAGGTTCCGGTAAAACCGGGGAGCTGTTTTTT. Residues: CASRRLIGSGKTGELFF.

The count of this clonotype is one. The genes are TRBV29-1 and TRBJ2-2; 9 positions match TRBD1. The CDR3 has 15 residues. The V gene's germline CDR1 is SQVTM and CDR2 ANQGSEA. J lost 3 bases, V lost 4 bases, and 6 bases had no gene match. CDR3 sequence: CSVGRGQGDTGELFF. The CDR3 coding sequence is TGCAGCGTTGGACGGGGACAGGGTGACACCGGGGAGCTGTTTTTT.

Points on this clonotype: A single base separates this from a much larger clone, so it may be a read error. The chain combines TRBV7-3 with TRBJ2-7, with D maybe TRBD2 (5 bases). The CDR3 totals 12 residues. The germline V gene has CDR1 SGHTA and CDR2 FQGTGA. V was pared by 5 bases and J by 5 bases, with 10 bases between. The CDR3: CASSRDGDEQYF. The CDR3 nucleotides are TGTGCCAGCAGCCGAGACGGGGACGAGCAGTACTTC.

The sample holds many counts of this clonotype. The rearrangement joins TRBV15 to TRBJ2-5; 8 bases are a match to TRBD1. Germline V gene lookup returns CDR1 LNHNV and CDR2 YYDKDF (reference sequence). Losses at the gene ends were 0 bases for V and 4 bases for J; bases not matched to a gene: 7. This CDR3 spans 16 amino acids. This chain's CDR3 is CATSRDLQGAGETQYF. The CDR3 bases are TGTGCCACCAGCAGAGATCTCCAGGGGGCGGGAGAGACCCAGTACTTC. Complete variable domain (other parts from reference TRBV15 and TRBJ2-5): DAMVIQNPRYQVTQFGKPVTLSCSQTLNHNVMYWYQQKSSQAPKLLFHYYDKDFNNEADTPDNFQSRRPNTSFCFLDIRSPGLGDTAMYLCATSRDLQGAGETQYFGPGTRLLVL.

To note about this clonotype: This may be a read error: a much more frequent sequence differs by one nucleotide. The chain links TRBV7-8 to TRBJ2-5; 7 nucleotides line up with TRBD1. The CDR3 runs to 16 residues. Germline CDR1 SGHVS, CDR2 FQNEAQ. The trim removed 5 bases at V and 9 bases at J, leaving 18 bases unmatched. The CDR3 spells CASSPDRAGSTRAQYF. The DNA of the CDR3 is TGTGCCAGCAGCCCAGACAGGGCGGGTTCGACGAGGGCCCAGTACTTC.

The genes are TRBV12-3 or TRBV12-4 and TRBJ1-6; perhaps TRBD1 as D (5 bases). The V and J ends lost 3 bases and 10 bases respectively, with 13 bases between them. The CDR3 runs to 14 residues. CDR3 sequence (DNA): TGTGCCAGCAGTTTGGGGCAGGTCTTCTCACCCCTCCACTTT. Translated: CASSLGQVFSPLHF.

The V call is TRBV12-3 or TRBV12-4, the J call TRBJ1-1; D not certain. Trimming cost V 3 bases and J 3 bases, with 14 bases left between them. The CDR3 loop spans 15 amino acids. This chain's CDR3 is CASSFSSPSHTEAFF. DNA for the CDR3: TGTGCCAGCAGTTTTAGTAGTCCCTCCCACACTGAAGCTTTCTTT.